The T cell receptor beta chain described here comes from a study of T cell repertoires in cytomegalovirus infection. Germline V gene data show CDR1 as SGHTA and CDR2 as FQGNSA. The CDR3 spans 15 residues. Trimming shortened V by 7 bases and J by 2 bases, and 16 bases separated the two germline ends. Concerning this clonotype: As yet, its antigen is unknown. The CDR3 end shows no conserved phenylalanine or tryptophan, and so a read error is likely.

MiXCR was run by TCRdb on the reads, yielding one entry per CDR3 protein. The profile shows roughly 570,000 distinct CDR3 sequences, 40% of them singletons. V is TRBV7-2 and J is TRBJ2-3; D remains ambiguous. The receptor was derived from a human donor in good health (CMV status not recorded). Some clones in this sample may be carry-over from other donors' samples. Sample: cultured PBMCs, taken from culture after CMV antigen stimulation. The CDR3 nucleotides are TGTGCCAGCACCCAGTGGGCGGAGTCCACAGATACGCAGTATATT. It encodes CASTQWAESTDTQYI.